A single sample is the source of the 27 T cell receptor beta chains below, sequenced in a study of cytotoxic CD8 clonotypes in ibrutinib-treated CLL (dated by TCRdb to the early 2020s). Libraries came from the immunoSEQ multiplex PCR assay. TCRdb's version of the immuneACCESS table is confined to in-frame rearrangements and falls short of the full clone set. An unresolved V gene accounts for under half of the shortfall where checked; the remainder is of unknown origin. Here the sample has over 120,000 clones; 65% to 85% occur a single time. Of the sample, approximately 7.6% is held by the ten largest clones. The sequencing here drew on PBMCs, taken after 36 months of ibrutinib treatment. These receptors were taken from a human donor with chronic lymphocytic leukemia.

The J gene is TRBJ1-1, the V gene TRBV7-2; 7 bases line up with TRBD1. Germline CDR1 reads SGHTA; CDR2 reads FQGNSA. Unmatched junction bases numbered 4, after V lost 5 bases and J lost 1 base. The CDR3 has 14 residues. Here the CDR3 reads CASSNRQGNTEAFF. The DNA of the CDR3 is TGTGCCAGCAGCAACCGACAGGGGAACACTGAAGCTTTCTTT. The variable domain in full, completed from reference TRBV7-2 and TRBJ1-1, reads GAGVSQSPSNKVTEKGKDVELRCDPISGHTALYWYRQSLGQGLEFLIYFQGNSAPDKSGLPSDRFSAERTGGSVSTLTIQRTQQEDSAVYLCASSNRQGNTEAFFGQGTRLTVV.

The chain joins TRBV5-1 to TRBJ2-3; D is ambiguous. V lost 0 bases and J lost 1, with 15 bases in between. The CDR3 contains 17 residues. Per germline, CDR1 SGHRS and CDR2 YFSETQ. The CDR3, as DNA: TGCGCCAGCAGCTTGGGGGATCTAGGTTGGGGCACAGATACGCAGTATTTT. Amino acid sequence: CASSLGDLGWGTDTQYF. The full variable domain, its missing parts supplied by reference TRBV5-1 and TRBJ2-3, is KAGVTQTPRYLIKTRGQQVTLSCSPISGHRSVSWYQQTPGQGLQFLFEYFSETQRNKGNFPGRFSGRQFSNSRSEMNVSTLELGDSALYLCASSLGDLGWGTDTQYFGPGTRLTVL.

The V gene is TRBV4-1, the J gene TRBJ1-1; perhaps TRBD1 as D (6 bases). The CDR3 is made up of 15 amino acids. From germline, CDR1 is MGHRA and CDR2 YSYEKL. Trimming left V 7 bases short and J 4 bases short, with 19 bases between. CDR3 sequence reads: CASTKLSQGGTEAFF. As DNA, the CDR3 is TGCGCCAGCACCAAACTATCACAGGGCGGCACTGAAGCTTTCTTT.

The J gene is TRBJ2-7, the V gene TRBV27, with D possibly being TRBD1 or TRBD2 (5 bases each). The CDR3 covers 17 residues. Germline V gene sequence: CDR1 MNHEY, CDR2 SMNVEV (reference sequence). Trimming removed 2 bases from V and 0 bases from J, with 17 bases in between. CDR3 DNA sequence: TGTGCCAGCAGTTTAGAGGGCCCGGGGCGAAGCTCCTACGAGCAGTACTTC. The encoded protein is CASSLEGPGRSSYEQYF.

This clone is a singleton in its sample. This chain joins TRBV27 and TRBJ2-7; D gene unclear. V lost 2 bases to trimming and J lost 4 bases, with 12 bases between them. The germline CDR1 and CDR2 sequences are MNHEY and SMNVEV (reference sequence). The CDR3 runs 14 residues. CDR3 region: CASSLKRYEYEQYF. In nucleotides, the CDR3 is TGTGCCAGCAGTTTAAAAAGATACGAATACGAGCAGTACTTC.

This clone showed up just once. The rearrangement links TRBV10-3 to TRBJ2-1; 13 nucleotides agree with TRBD2. The length of the CDR3 is 17 residues. Looked up from germline, CDR1 is ENHRY and CDR2 is SYGVKD. J gave up 9 bases and V 4 bases, and 12 bases lay outside the gene matches. The CDR3, as DNA: TGTGCCATCAGTGCCCCAACTAGCGGGGGGGCCCGGAGTGAGCAGTTCTTC. Translating it yields CAISAPTSGGARSEQFF.

This chain links TRBV7-2 with TRBJ1-1; D call uncertain. CDR1 SGHTA and CDR2 FQGNSA come from the germline V gene. V dropped 2 bases and J dropped 6 bases, with 10 bases sitting between them. CDR3 length equals 13 residues. The CDR3 sequence: CASSLIMVAEAFF. Here the CDR3 DNA reads TGTGCCAGCAGCTTAATTATGGTGGCTGAAGCTTTCTTT.

The chain joins TRBV5-6 to TRBJ2-5; 9 bases map to TRBD2. Germline V gene data show CDR1 as SGHDT and CDR2 as YYEEEE. CDR3 size: 16 residues. Trimming at V came to 1 base and at J to 0 bases, leaving 4 bases not matched to a gene. The CDR3 coding sequence is TGTGCCAGCAGCTTGATACTAGCGGGTTACCAAGAGACCCAGTACTTC. Its protein product is CASSLILAGYQETQYF.

CDR3 amino acids: CASRPQGGGTEAFF. CDR3 in DNA: TGTGCCAGCAGACCCCAGGGGGGGGGCACTGAAGCTTTCTTT. The chain couples TRBV6-4 to TRBJ1-1; 7 bases match TRBD1. Germline values: CDR1 MRHNA, CDR2 SNTAGT. The CDR3 length is 14 residues. Trimming cost V 6 bases and J 4 bases; bases outside gene matches: 8.

The chain combines TRBV5-1 with TRBJ1-2, with D possibly matching TRBD1 (5 bases). Trimming cost V 4 bases and J 10 bases, with 17 bases left between them. The CDR3 has 13 residues. Germline CDR1 reads SGHRS; CDR2 reads YFSETQ. The CDR3 bases are TGCGCCAGCAGCCACTCGCCAAGGGGCCACTACACCTTC. Amino acids: CASSHSPRGHYTF. Together with reference TRBV5-1 and TRBJ1-2, the CDR3 gives the full variable domain: KAGVTQTPRYLIKTRGQQVTLSCSPISGHRSVSWYQQTPGQGLQFLFEYFSETQRNKGNFPGRFSGRQFSNSRSEMNVSTLELGDSALYLCASSHSPRGHYTFGSGTRLTVV.

V gene TRBV2 combines with J gene TRBJ1-1; D is unclear. The CDR3 loop spans 15 amino acids. Germline lookup yields CDR1 SNHLY and CDR2 FYNNEI. The V gene lost 7 bases and the J gene lost 1 base, with 16 bases spanning the gap. CDR3 sequence reads: CASTRKEGENTEAFF. CDR3 DNA: TGTGCCAGCACAAGGAAGGAAGGAGAGAACACTGAAGCTTTCTTT.

The CDR3 here is CASSRTPLAGGPGEQYF. CDR3 nucleotides: TGTGCCAGCAGTCGAACCCCTCTAGCGGGAGGGCCGGGCGAGCAGTACTTC. The chain links TRBV27 to TRBJ2-7; 12 bases agree with TRBD2. Germline CDR1 and CDR2: MNHEY and SMNVEV (reference sequence). The CDR3 spans 17 residues. V lost 5 bases, J lost 6 bases, and 14 bases stayed unmatched.

This chain links TRBV5-1 with TRBJ2-5; D tentatively reads TRBD1 or TRBD2 (5 bases each). Germline V CDR1 and CDR2: SGHRS, YFSETQ. This CDR3 comprises 16 residues. Trimming shortened V by 3 bases and J by 7 bases, and 22 bases separated the two germline ends. The CDR3 nucleotides are TGCGCCAGCAGCTCACTCCGGGACGGTGGAATGGGGACCCAGTACTTC. This gives the protein CASSSLRDGGMGTQYF.

The V and J genes are TRBV4-2 and TRBJ1-4; D is unresolved. There are 12 residues in the CDR3. Germline V gene lookup returns CDR1 LGHNA and CDR2 YNFKEQ. Trimming cost V 1 base and J 10 bases, with 7 bases left between them. CDR3 protein: CASSQVKGKLFF. The CDR3 coding sequence is TGTGCCAGCAGCCAAGTGAAAGGAAAACTGTTTTTT.

The gene calls are TRBV4-1 and TRBJ1-4; D is perhaps TRBD1 (5 bases). The V end lost 4 bases, the J end lost 0 bases, and 12 bases lay between the germline ends. The length of the CDR3 is 16 residues. Germline CDR1 is MGHRA and CDR2 is YSYEKL. The DNA for the CDR3 is TGCGCCAGCAGCCCTCAGGGAAGAGCAACTAATGAAAAACTGTTTTTT. It specifies CASSPQGRATNEKLFF.

The chain joins TRBV30 to TRBJ2-2; D is unresolved. The V gene's germline CDR1 is GTSNPN and CDR2 SVGIG (reference sequence). Between the trimmed V and J ends, which lost 1 base and 5 bases, there was a span of 2 bases. This CDR3 has 11 amino acids. The CDR3 here is CAWSGTGELFF. For the CDR3, the DNA is TGTGCCTGGAGTGGTACCGGGGAGCTGTTTTTT.

This rearrangement joins TRBV5-8 to TRBJ1-2, with 8 bases matching TRBD1. Germline V CDR1 and CDR2: SGHTS, YDEGEE. The V segment lost 3 bases and the J segment 5 bases; nucleotides outside the gene matches: 12. The CDR3 contains 16 residues. CDR3 residues: CASSSRTGWSAYGYTF. The CDR3 nucleotides are TGTGCCAGCAGCTCGAGGACAGGGTGGTCGGCTTATGGCTACACCTTC.

There are a few counts of this clone. This sequence joins TRBV19 and TRBJ1-6; perhaps TRBD1 as D (5 bases). The CDR3 spans 13 residues. Germline V gene lookup returns CDR1 LNHDA and CDR2 SQIVND (reference sequence). V lost 4 bases and J 7 bases, leaving 8 bases between the germline ends. The CDR3 DNA reads TGTGCCAGTAGTACAGGGAAGAATTCACCCCTCCACTTT. It translates to CASSTGKNSPLHF.

The CDR3: CATSREGGAAMNTEAFF. CDR3 in DNA: TGTGCCACCAGCAGAGAGGGGGGGGCGGCCATGAACACTGAAGCTTTCTTT. The rearrangement joins TRBV15 to TRBJ1-1, with D perhaps matching TRBD1 (6 bases). Germline CDR1 LNHNV, CDR2 YYDKDF (reference sequence). The V end was cut by 0 bases, the J end by 0 bases, with 14 bases between. CDR3 length: 17 residues.

The V call is TRBV4-1, the J call TRBJ2-5; 9 nucleotides agree with TRBD2. The CDR3 is 16 residues long. Germline-derived CDR1 and CDR2 are MGHRA and YSYEKL. The V segment lost 4 bases and the J segment 4 bases; nucleotides outside the gene matches: 10. The CDR3 nucleotides read TGCGCCAGCAGCCCCCACCCGCTAGCGGGGAGAGAGACCCAGTACTTC. Translation gives CASSPHPLAGRETQYF.

The chain employs TRBV28 and TRBJ2-5; D remains ambiguous. Trimming took off 1 base at V and 5 bases at J, with 17 bases between the two ends. From germline, CDR1 is MDHEN and CDR2 SYDVKM. This CDR3 has 16 amino acids. The CDR3 loop is CASSLSLGADKETQYF. DNA of the CDR3: TGTGCCAGCAGTTTATCGCTAGGCGCAGACAAGGAGACCCAGTACTTC.

The rearrangement joins TRBV5-6 to TRBJ2-3, with D unclear. V lost 0 bases to trimming and J lost 4 bases, with 9 bases between them. Germline V gene data show CDR1 as SGHDT and CDR2 as YYEEEE. The CDR3 is 14 amino acids. CDR3 amino acids: CASSLVGASDTQYF. The CDR3, as DNA: TGTGCCAGCAGCTTGGTAGGAGCGTCAGATACGCAGTATTTT.

The genes are TRBV5-1 and TRBJ1-1, with D maybe TRBD1 (6 bases). Trimming took 1 base from V and 0 from J, leaving 7 bases between them. The V gene's germline CDR1 is SGHRS and CDR2 YFSETQ. The CDR3 totals 14 residues. The CDR3 spells CASSLTGMNTEAFF. The CDR3 nucleotides are TGCGCCAGCAGCTTGACAGGGATGAACACTGAAGCTTTCTTT. Based on the CDR3 plus reference TRBV5-1 and TRBJ1-1, the full variable domain is KAGVTQTPRYLIKTRGQQVTLSCSPISGHRSVSWYQQTPGQGLQFLFEYFSETQRNKGNFPGRFSGRQFSNSRSEMNVSTLELGDSALYLCASSLTGMNTEAFFGQGTRLTVV.

The chain couples TRBV5-1 to TRBJ1-1, with unresolved D. Germline-derived CDR1 and CDR2 are SGHRS and YFSETQ. V shed 5 bases and J shed 0 bases, with 11 bases lying between them. This CDR3 is 14 amino acids long. In DNA form, the CDR3 reads TGCGCCAGCAGTTCAGAGAGTTTGAACACTGAAGCTTTCTTT. This gives the protein CASSSESLNTEAFF.

This chain connects TRBV30 to TRBJ2-5; D unresolved. CDR3 length: 16 residues. Germline assignment: CDR1 GTSNPN and CDR2 SVGIG (reference sequence). V lost 1 base and J 4 bases, leaving 19 bases between the germline ends. CDR3 nucleotides: TGTGCCTGGAGTGATAATCAACGGGTCTTAGGAGAGACCCAGTACTTC. It specifies CAWSDNQRVLGETQYF.

V gene TRBV6-1 combines with J gene TRBJ1-5; D perhaps matches TRBD1 (5 bases). Germline V gene data show CDR1 as MNHNS and CDR2 as SASEGT. The CDR3 extends over 11 amino acids. Deletions cut 4 bases from V and 11 bases from J, with 9 bases between. CDR3 loop: CASSGIGAQHF. CDR3 nucleotides: TGTGCCAGCAGTGGAATAGGGGCCCAGCATTTT.

The chain has TRBV18 and TRBJ2-5; the match to TRBD2 covers 7 bases. The CDR3 extends over 14 amino acids. J lost 3 bases, V lost 2 bases, and 3 bases had no gene match. From germline, CDR1 is KGHSH and CDR2 LQKENI. The CDR3 bases are TGTGCCAGCTCACCAGGGGGGGTCAAAGAGACCCAGTACTTC. Encoded protein: CASSPGGVKETQYF.